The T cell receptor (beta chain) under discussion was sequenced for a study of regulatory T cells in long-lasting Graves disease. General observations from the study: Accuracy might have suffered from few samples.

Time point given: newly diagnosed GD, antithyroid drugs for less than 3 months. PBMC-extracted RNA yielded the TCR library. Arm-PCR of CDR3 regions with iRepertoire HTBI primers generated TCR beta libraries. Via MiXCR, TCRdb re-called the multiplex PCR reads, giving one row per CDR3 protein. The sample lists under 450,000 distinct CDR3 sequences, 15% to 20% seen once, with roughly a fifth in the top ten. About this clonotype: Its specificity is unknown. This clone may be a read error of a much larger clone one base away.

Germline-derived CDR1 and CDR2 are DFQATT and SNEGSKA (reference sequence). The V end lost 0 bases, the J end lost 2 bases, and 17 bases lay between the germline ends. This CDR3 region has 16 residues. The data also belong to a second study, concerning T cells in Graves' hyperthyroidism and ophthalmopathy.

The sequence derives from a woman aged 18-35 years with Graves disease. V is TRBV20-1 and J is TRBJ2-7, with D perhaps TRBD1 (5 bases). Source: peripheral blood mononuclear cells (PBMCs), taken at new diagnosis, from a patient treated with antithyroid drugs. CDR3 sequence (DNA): TGCAGTGCTAGAGATTGGCGGTTGACAGTCGCCTACGAGCAGTACTTC. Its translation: CSARDWRLTVAYEQYF.